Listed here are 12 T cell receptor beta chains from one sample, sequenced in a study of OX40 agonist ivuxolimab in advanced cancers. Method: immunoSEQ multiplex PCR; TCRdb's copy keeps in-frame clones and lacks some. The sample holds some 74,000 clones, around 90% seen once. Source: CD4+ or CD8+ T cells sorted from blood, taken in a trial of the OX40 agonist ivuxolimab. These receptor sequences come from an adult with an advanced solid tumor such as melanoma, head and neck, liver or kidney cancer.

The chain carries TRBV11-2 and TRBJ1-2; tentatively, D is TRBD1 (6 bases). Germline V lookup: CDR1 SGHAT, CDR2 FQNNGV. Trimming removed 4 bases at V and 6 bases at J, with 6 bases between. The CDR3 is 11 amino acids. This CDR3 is CASSYRDGYTF. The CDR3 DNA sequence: TGTGCCAGCAGCTACAGGGATGGCTACACCTTC. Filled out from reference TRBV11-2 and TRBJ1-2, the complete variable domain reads EAGVAQSPRYKIIEKRQSVAFWCNPISGHATLYWYQQILGQGPKLLIQFQNNGVVDDSQLPKDRFSAERLKGVDSTLKIQPAKLEDSAVYLCASSYRDGYTFGSGTRLTVV.

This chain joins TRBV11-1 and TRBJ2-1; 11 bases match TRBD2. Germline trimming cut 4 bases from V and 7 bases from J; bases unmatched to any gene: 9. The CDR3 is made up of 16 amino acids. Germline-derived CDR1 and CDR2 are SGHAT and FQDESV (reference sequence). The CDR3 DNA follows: TGTGCCAGCAGCTCGGTAGCGGGGGGGGTTCTGAATGAGCAGTTCTTC. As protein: CASSSVAGGVLNEQFF.

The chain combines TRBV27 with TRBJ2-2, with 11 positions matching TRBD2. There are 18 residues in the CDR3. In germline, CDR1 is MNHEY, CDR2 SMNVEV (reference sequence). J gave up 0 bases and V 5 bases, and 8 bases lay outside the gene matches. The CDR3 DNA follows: TGTGCCAGCAGTACCCCTCTAGCGGGGGGACCGAACACCGGGGAGCTGTTTTTT. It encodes CASSTPLAGGPNTGELFF.

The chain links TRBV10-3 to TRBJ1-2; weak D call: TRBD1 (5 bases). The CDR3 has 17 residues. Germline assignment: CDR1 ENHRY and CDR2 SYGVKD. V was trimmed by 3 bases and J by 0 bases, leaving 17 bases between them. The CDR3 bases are TGTGCCATCAGTGATAATGCAGGGCTGCTCACTAACTATGGCTACACCTTC. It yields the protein CAISDNAGLLTNYGYTF.

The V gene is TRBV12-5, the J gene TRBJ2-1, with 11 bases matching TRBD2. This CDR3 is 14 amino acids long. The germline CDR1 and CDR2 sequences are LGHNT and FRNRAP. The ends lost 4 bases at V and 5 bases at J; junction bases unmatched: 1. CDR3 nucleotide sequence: TGTGCTAGTGGTTCGGGACTAGCGGACAATGAGCAGTTCTTC. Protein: CASGSGLADNEQFF.

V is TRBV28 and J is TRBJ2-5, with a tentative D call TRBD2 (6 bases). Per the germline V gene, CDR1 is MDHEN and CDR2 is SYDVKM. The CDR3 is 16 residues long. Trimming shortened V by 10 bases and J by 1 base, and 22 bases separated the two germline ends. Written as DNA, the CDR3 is TGTGCCACCCAGGGTGGCGGCGGGGCAACCCAAGAGACCCAGTACTTC. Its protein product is CATQGGGGATQETQYF.

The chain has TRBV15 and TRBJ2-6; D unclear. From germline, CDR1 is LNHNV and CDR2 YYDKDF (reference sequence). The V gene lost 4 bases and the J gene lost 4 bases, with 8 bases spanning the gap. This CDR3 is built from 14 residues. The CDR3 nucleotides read TGTGCCACCAGCAAGGCCTCCGGGGCCAACGTCCTGACTTTC. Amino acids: CATSKASGANVLTF.

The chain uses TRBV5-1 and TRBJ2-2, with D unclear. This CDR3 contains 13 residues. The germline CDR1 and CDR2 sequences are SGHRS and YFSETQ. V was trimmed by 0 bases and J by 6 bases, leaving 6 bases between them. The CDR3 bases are TGCGCCAGCAGCTTGGACGTAGCCGGGGAGCTGTTTTTT. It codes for CASSLDVAGELFF.

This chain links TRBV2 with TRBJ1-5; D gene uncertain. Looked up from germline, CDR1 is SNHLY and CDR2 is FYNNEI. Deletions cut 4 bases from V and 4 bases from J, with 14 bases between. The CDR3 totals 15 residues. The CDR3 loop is CASSVGETYNQPQHF. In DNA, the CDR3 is TGTGCCAGCAGTGTCGGAGAGACATATAATCAGCCCCAGCATTTT.

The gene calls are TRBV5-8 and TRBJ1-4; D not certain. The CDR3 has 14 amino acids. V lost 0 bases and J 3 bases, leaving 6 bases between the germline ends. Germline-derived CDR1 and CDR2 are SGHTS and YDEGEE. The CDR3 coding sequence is TGTGCCAGCAGCTTGGGGCAGTCTAATGAAAAACTGTTTTTT. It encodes CASSLGQSNEKLFF.

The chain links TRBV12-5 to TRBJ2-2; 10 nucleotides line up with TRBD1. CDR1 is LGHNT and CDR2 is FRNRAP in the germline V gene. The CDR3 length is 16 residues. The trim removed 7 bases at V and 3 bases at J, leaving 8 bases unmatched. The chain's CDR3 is CASAWGGQGYTGELFF. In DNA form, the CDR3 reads TGTGCTAGTGCCTGGGGGGGACAGGGGTACACCGGGGAGCTGTTTTTT.

The CDR3 DNA reads TGTGCCAGCAGCTTAGTATACGACGCCCTCGGTCATCAGCCCCAGCATTTT. Its translation: CASSLVYDALGHQPQHF. V gene TRBV7-9 combines with J gene TRBJ1-5, with D uncertain. The CDR3 length is 17 residues. From germline, CDR1 is SEHNR and CDR2 FQNEAQ (reference sequence). Deletions cut 1 base from V and 5 bases from J, with 18 bases between.